Shown below are 15 T cell receptor beta chains from a single sample sequenced in a study of T-cell memory formation after mild COVID-19. TCRdb redid the calling of the 5' RACE reads with MiXCR, one entry per CDR3 protein. The table includes hundreds of thousands of distinct CDR3 sequences, roughly 21% detected once. The sample taken for sequencing was PBMCs or a T cell subset sorted from them (not recorded which). These TCRs come from an adult woman who had mild COVID-19 (a few samples of this study predate the infection). Cell type and time point are not known.

The chain combines TRBV15 with TRBJ2-7; D may match TRBD1 or TRBD2 (5 bases each). V was shortened by 0 bases and J by 1 base, with 13 bases between the two germline ends. Germline V CDR1 and CDR2: LNHNV, YYDKDF (reference sequence). The CDR3 runs 16 residues. The CDR3 loop reads CATSREVGVLSYEQYF. In nucleotides, the CDR3 is TGTGCCACCAGCAGAGAGGTGGGGGTACTGTCCTACGAGCAGTACTTC.

J is TRBJ2-3 and V is TRBV4-3; D perhaps matches TRBD1 (5 bases). The V gene's germline CDR1 is LGHNA and CDR2 YSLEER. Trimming took off 4 bases at V and 6 bases at J, with 17 bases between the two ends. The CDR3 extends over 15 amino acids. Here the CDR3 DNA reads TGCGCCAGCAGCCGACGACAGAGCATCGGGGATACGCAGTATTTT. The encoded protein is CASSRRQSIGDTQYF.

This rearrangement joins TRBV5-1 to TRBJ1-1; TRBD1 might be the D (5 bases). The CDR3 sequence is 17 residues long. Germline loops: CDR1 SGHRS, CDR2 YFSETQ. Trimming stripped 3 bases from V and 4 bases from J, with 22 bases between. CDR3 loop: CASSCPPAQVQGTEAFF. In nucleotides, the CDR3 is TGCGCCAGCAGCTGCCCACCTGCACAGGTTCAAGGCACTGAAGCTTTCTTT.

In its sample, this clonotype was seen a few times. The rearrangement uses TRBV5-4 and TRBJ2-7, with D unresolved. Trimming shortened V by 6 bases and J by 8 bases, and 15 bases separated the two germline ends. The CDR3 loop spans 12 amino acids. Germline CDR1 reads SGHNT; CDR2 reads YYREEE (reference sequence). CDR3 residues: CASTADGLKQYF. In nucleotides, the CDR3 is TGTGCCAGCACCGCGGACGGGCTCAAGCAGTACTTC.

The chain joins TRBV6-1 to TRBJ2-6, with 9 bases identical to TRBD2. There are 15 residues in the CDR3. V dropped 8 bases and J dropped 1; count of bases not matched to a gene: 3. Germline CDR1 reads MNHNS; CDR2 reads SASEGT. DNA of the CDR3: TGTGCCAGCGGACTAGCGCGTTCTGGGGCCAACGTCCTGACTTTC. Its protein product is CASGLARSGANVLTF.

This clonotype was observed a handful of times. The gene calls are TRBV7-9 and TRBJ2-7; D assignment may be TRBD1 or TRBD2 (5 bases each). The CDR3 sequence is 15 residues long. Deletions cut 5 bases from V and 2 bases from J, with 16 bases between. CDR1 and CDR2 (germline): SEHNR, FQNEAQ (reference sequence). The CDR3 region has the DNA TGTGCCAGCAGCCTAGGGGAGACTTCAGCCTACGAGCAGTACTTC. It specifies CASSLGETSAYEQYF.

This clonotype was detected only a few times. The genes are TRBV6-2 or TRBV6-3 and TRBJ2-1; D is possibly TRBD2 (6 bases). Germline V lookup: CDR1 MNHEY, CDR2 SVGEGT. V lost 5 bases and J lost 0, with 17 bases in between. The CDR3 runs 17 residues. The CDR3 loop is CASSDPVAASSYNEQFF. For the CDR3, the DNA is TGTGCCAGCAGTGACCCAGTAGCGGCGAGCTCCTACAATGAGCAGTTCTTC.

The chain employs TRBV5-5 and TRBJ1-5, with a possible D match to TRBD1 (6 bases). There are 17 residues in the CDR3. V was cut by 0 bases and J by 6 bases, with 19 bases left in between. Germline V gives CDR1 SGHKS, CDR2 YYEKEE (reference sequence). The CDR3 nucleotides are TGTGCCAGCAGCTTGGAGGCAGGGGACCTTGCGGGTCAGCCCCAGCATTTT. Residues: CASSLEAGDLAGQPQHF.

V usage is TRBV12-3 or TRBV12-4 and J usage is TRBJ1-1; maybe TRBD1 (6 bases). The CDR3 spans 13 residues. V was shortened by 6 bases and J by 5 bases, with 13 bases between the two germline ends. The CDR3, as DNA: TGTGCCAGCAGAACGGACAGTCGGACTGAAGCTTTCTTT. Residues: CASRTDSRTEAFF.

V is TRBV5-1 and J is TRBJ2-3, with D perhaps matching TRBD1 (5 bases). V was cut by 0 bases and J by 6 bases, with 14 bases left in between. This CDR3 is 15 amino acids long. Per the germline V gene, CDR1 is SGHRS and CDR2 is YFSETQ. Here the CDR3 DNA reads TGCGCCAGCAGCTTGGATGGGTTAGCAGGGGATACGCAGTATTTT. This translates into CASSLDGLAGDTQYF.

The chain couples TRBV4-1 to TRBJ1-2, with unresolved D. The length of the CDR3 is 15 residues. V lost 0 bases, J lost 4 bases, and 12 bases lay in between. CDR1 is MGHRA, CDR2 YSYEKL, per germline. The CDR3 loop is CASSQDVSLGYGYTF. CDR3 DNA: TGCGCCAGCAGCCAAGATGTTTCTCTGGGCTATGGCTACACCTTC.

This chain joins TRBV7-9 and TRBJ1-2, with unresolved D. With 1 base removed from V and 10 bases from J, the gap between germline ends came to 10 bases. The length of the CDR3 is 12 residues. Germline loops: CDR1 SEHNR, CDR2 FQNEAQ (reference sequence). DNA of the CDR3: TGTGCCAGCAGCTTAGAGGCACAGACCTACACCTTC. Protein: CASSLEAQTYTF.

The J gene is TRBJ1-4, the V gene TRBV7-9; 7 positions match TRBD1. From germline, CDR1 is SEHNR and CDR2 FQNEAQ (reference sequence). After removal of 3 bases from V and 8 bases from J, the junction contained 6 bases not matched to a gene. This CDR3 region has 14 residues. CDR3: CASSFSRTGEKLFF. CDR3 in DNA: TGTGCCAGCAGCTTCTCCAGGACAGGCGAAAAACTGTTTTTT.

This clonotype turned up a few times. The chain recombines TRBV10-3 with TRBJ2-2, with 7 bases lining up with TRBD2. J lost 0 bases, V lost 3 bases, and 10 bases had no gene match. In germline, CDR1 is ENHRY, CDR2 SYGVKD. CDR3 length equals 18 residues. CDR3 sequence reads: CAISDGPSGGSNTGELFF. The CDR3 region has the DNA TGTGCCATCAGTGACGGACCCTCGGGAGGATCGAACACCGGGGAGCTGTTTTTT.

This clonotype showed up just a few times. This chain connects TRBV5-5 to TRBJ2-5; D is possibly TRBD1 or TRBD2 (6 bases each). The CDR3 runs to 14 residues. V lost 2 bases and J lost 5, with 13 bases in between. Germline CDR1 reads SGHKS; CDR2 reads YYEKEE (reference sequence). CDR3 DNA: TGTGCCAGCAGCTTCGGGGGCAATGGGGAGACCCAGTACTTC. Translation: CASSFGGNGETQYF.